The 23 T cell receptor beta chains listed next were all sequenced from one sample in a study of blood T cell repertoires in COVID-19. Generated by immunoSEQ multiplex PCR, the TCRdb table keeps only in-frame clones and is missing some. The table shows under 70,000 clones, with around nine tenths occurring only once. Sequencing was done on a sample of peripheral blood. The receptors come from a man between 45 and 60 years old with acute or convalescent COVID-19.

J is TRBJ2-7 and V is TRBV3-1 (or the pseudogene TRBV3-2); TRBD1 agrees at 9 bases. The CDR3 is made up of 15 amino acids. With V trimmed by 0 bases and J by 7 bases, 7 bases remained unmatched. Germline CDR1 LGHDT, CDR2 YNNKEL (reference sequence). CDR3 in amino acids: CASSQDPDRGREQYF. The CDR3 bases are TGTGCCAGCAGCCAAGATCCGGACAGGGGTAGGGAGCAGTACTTC.

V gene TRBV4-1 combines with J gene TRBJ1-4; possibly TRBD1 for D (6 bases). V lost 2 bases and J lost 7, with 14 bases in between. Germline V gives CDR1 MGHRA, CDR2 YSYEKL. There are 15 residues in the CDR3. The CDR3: CASSQPTGRSEKLFF. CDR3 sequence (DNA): TGCGCCAGCAGCCAACCGACAGGTCGTTCTGAAAAACTGTTTTTT.

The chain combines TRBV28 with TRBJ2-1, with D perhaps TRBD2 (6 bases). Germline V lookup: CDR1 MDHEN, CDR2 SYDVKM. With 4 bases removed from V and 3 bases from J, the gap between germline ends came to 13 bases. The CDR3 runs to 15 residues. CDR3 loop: CASSSVEGIYNEQFF. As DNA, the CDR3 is TGTGCCAGCAGTTCGGTGGAGGGAATCTACAATGAGCAGTTCTTC.

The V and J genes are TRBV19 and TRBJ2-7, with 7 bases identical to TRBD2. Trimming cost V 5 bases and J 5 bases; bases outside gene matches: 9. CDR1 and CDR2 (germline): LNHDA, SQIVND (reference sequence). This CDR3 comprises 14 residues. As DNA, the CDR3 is TGTGCCAGTAGTTGGGCGATGGCGGGAGACGAGCAGTACTTC. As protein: CASSWAMAGDEQYF.

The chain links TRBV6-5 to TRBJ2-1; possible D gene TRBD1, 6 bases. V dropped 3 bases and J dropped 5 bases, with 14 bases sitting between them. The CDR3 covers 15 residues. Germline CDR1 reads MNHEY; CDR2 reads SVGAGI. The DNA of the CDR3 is TGTGCCAGCAGTTATAAACAGGGAAGAAACAATGAGCAGTTCTTC. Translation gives CASSYKQGRNNEQFF.

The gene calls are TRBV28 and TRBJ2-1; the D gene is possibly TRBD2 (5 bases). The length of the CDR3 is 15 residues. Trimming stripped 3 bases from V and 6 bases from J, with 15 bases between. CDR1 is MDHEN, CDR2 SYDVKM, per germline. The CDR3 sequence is CASSFLLGSPNEQFF. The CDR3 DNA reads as TGTGCCAGCAGTTTCCTCTTGGGGAGTCCCAATGAGCAGTTCTTC.

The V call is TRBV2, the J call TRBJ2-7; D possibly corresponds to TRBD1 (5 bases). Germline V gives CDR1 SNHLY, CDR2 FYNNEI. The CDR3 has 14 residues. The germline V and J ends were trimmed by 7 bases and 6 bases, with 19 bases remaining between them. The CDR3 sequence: CASTLESGPVEQYF. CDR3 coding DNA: TGTGCCAGCACCTTGGAGTCAGGGCCGGTCGAGCAGTACTTC.

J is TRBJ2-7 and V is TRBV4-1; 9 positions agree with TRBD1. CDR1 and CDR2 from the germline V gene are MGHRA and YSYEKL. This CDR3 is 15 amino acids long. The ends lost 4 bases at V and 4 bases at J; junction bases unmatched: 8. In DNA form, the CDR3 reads TGCGCCAGCAGCCCTGGGACAGGGCCGCTTTACGAGCAGTACTTC. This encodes CASSPGTGPLYEQYF.

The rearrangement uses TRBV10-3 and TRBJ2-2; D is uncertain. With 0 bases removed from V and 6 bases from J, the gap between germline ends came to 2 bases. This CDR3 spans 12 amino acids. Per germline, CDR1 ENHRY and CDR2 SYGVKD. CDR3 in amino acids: CAISESSGELFF. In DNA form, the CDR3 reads TGTGCCATCAGTGAGTCCTCCGGGGAGCTGTTTTTT.

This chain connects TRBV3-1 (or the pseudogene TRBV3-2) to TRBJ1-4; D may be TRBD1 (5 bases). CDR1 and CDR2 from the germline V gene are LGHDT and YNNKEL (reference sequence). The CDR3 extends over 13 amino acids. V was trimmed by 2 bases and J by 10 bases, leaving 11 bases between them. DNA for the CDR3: TGTGCCAGCAGCCAAAACTTCCAGGGAAAACTGTTTTTT. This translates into CASSQNFQGKLFF.

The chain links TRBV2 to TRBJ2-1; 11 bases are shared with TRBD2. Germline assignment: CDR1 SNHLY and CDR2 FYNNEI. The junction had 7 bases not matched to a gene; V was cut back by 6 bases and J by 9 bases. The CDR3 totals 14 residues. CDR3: CASRTSGAQGEQFF. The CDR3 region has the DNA TGTGCCAGCAGGACTAGCGGGGCACAAGGTGAGCAGTTCTTC.

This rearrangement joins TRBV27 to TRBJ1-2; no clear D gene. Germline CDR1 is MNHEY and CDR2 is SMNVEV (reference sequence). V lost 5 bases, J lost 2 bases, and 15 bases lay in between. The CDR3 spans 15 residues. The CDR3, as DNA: TGTGCCAGCAGTCCCGAGAGGAACTCCAACTATGGCTACACCTTC. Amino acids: CASSPERNSNYGYTF.

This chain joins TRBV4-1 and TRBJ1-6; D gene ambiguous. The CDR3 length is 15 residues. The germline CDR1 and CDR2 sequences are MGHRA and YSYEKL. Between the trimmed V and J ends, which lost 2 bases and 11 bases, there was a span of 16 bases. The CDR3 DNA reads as TGCGCCAGCAGCCAATTTGGCCGCCGAGGTCCACCCCTCCACTTT. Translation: CASSQFGRRGPPLHF.

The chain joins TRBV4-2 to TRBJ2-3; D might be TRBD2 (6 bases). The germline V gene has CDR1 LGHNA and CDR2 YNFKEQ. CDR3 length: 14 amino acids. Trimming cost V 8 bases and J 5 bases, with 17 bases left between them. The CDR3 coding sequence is TGTGCCAGCCGCGGCGGCGGGGAAGGAGATACGCAGTATTTT. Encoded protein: CASRGGGEGDTQYF.

The CDR3 here is CAWDTGGGDTQYF. CDR3 DNA: TGTGCCTGGGATACAGGGGGAGGTGATACGCAGTATTTT. The chain has TRBV30 and TRBJ2-3; 8 bases fit TRBD1. Losses at the gene ends were 5 bases for V and 6 bases for J; bases not matched to a gene: 7. The germline gives CDR1 GTSNPN, CDR2 SVGIG (reference sequence). CDR3 length: 13 amino acids.

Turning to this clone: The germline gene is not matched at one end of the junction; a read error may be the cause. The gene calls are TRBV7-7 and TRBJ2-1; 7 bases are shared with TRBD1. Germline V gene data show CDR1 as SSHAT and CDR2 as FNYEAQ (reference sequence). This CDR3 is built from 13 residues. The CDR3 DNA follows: TGTGCTAGCAGCTTTACAGGGGTCAATGAGCAGTTCTTC. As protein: CASSFTGVNEQFF.

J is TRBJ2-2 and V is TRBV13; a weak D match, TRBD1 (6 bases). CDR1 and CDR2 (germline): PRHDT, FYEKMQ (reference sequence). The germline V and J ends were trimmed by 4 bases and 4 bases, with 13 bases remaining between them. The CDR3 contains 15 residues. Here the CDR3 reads CASSYGQKITGELFF. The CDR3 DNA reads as TGTGCCAGCAGCTACGGACAGAAGATCACCGGGGAGCTGTTTTTT. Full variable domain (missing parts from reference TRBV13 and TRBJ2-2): AAGVIQSPRHLIKEKRETATLKCYPIPRHDTVYWYQQGPGQDPQFLISFYEKMQSDKGSIPDRFSAQQFSDYHSELNMSSLELGDSALYFCASSYGQKITGELFFGEGSRLTVL.

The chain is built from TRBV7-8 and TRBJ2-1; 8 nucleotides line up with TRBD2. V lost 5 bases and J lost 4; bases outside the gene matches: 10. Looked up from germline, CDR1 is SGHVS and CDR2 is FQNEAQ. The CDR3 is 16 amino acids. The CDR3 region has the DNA TGTGCCAGCAGCCAAAGGTCTAGCGGGTTTTACAATGAGCAGTTCTTC. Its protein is CASSQRSSGFYNEQFF.

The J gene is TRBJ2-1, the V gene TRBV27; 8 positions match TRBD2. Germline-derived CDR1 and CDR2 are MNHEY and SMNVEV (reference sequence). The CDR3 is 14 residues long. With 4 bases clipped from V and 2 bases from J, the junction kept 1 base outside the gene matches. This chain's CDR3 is CASSSAGAYNEQFF. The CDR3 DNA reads TGTGCCAGCAGTTCAGCGGGGGCCTACAATGAGCAGTTCTTC.

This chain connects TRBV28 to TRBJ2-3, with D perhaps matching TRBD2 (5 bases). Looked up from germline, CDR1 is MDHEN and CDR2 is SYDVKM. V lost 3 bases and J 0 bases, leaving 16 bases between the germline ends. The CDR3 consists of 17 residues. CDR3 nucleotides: TGTGCCAGCAGTTTTGGTTTCGGCGGGCTCAGCACAGATACGCAGTATTTT. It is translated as CASSFGFGGLSTDTQYF.

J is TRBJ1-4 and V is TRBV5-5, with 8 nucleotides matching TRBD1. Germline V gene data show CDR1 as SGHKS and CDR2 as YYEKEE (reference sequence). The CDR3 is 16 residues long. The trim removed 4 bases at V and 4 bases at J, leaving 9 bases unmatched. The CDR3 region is CASSNYWTGRNEKLFF. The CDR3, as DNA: TGTGCCAGCAGCAATTATTGGACAGGGCGTAATGAAAAACTGTTTTTT.

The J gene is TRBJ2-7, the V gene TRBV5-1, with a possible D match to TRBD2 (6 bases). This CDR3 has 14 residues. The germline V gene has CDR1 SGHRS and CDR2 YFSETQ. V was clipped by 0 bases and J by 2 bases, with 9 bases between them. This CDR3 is CASSLGGETYEQYF. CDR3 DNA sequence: TGCGCCAGCAGCTTGGGCGGGGAAACCTACGAGCAGTACTTC.

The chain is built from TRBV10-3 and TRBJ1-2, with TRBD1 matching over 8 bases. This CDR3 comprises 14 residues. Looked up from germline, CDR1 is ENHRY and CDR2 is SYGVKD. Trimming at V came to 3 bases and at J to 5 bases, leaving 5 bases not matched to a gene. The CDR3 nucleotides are TGTGCCATCAGTGAAGCGGGACAGGAGTATGGCTACACCTTC. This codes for CAISEAGQEYGYTF.